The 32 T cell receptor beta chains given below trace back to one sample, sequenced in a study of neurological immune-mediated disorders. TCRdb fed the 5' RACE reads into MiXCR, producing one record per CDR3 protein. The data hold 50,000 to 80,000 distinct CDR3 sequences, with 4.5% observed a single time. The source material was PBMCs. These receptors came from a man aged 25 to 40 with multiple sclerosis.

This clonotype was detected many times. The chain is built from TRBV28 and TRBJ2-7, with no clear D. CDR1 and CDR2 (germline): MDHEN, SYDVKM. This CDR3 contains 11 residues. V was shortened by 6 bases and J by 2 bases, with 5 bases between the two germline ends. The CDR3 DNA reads TGTGCCAGCAGCCGAACCTACGAGCAGTACTTC. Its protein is CASSRTYEQYF.

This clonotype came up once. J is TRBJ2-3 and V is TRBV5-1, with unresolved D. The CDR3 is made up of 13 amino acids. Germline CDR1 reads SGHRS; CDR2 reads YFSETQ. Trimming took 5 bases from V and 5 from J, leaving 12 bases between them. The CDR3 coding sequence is TGCGCCAGCAGTCCGTCCCGCATAGATACGCAGTATTTT. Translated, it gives CASSPSRIDTQYF.

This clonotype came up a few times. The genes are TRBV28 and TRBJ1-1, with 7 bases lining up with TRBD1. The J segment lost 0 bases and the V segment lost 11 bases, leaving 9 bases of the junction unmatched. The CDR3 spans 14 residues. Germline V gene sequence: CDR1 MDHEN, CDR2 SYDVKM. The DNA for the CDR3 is TGTGCCTCCCTGACAGGGAGTTTGAACACTGAAGCTTTCTTT. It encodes CASLTGSLNTEAFF.

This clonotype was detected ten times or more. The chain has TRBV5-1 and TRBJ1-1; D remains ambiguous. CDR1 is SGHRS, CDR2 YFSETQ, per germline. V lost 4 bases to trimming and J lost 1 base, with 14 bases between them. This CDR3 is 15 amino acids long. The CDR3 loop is CASSQTFGRNTEAFF. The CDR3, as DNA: TGCGCCAGCAGCCAAACCTTTGGCAGGAACACTGAAGCTTTCTTT.

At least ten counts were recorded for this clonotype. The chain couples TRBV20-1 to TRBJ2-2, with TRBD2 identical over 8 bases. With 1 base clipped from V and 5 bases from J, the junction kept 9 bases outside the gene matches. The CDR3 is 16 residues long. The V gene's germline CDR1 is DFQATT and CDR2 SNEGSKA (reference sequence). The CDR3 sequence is CSARGGSGALTGELFF. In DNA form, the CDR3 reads TGCAGTGCTAGAGGCGGTAGCGGGGCGTTGACCGGGGAGCTGTTTTTT.

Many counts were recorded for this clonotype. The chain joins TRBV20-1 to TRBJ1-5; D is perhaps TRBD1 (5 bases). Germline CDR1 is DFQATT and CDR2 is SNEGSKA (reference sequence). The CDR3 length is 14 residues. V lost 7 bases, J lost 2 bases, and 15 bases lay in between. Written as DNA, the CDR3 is TGCAGTGTTCTGGGAGGGGCCCGCAATCAGCCCCAGCATTTT. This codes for CSVLGGARNQPQHF.

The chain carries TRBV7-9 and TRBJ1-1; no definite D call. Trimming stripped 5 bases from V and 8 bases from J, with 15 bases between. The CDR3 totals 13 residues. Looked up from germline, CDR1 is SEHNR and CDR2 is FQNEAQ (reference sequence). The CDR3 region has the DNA TGTGCCAGCAGCCTCCTAGCGGGGAGGGAAGCTTTCTTT. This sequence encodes CASSLLAGREAFF.

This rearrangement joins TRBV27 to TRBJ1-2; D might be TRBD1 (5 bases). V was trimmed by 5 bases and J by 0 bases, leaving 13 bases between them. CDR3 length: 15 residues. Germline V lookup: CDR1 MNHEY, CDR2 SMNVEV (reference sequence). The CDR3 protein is CASSGATASNYGYTF. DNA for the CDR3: TGTGCCAGCAGTGGCGCGACAGCGTCTAACTATGGCTACACCTTC.

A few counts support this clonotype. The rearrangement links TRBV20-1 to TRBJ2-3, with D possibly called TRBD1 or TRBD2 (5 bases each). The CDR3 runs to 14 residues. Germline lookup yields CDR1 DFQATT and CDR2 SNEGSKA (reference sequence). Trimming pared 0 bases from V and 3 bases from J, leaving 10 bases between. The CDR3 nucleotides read TGCAGTGCTAGAGATGGGGGATTGACAGATACGCAGTATTTT. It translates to CSARDGGLTDTQYF.

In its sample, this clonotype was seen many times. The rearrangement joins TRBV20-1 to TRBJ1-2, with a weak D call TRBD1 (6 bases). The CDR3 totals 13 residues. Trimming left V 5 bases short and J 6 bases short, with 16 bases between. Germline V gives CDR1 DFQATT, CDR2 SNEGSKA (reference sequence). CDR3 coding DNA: TGCAGTGCTTCCCGTCCAGGGGAGGATGGCTACACCTTC. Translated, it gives CSASRPGEDGYTF.

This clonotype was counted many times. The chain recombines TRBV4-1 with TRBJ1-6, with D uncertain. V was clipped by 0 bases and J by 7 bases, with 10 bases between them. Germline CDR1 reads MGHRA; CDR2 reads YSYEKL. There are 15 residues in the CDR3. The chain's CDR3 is CASSQDVGYNSPLHF. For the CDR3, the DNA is TGCGCCAGCAGCCAAGATGTAGGGTACAATTCACCCCTCCACTTT.

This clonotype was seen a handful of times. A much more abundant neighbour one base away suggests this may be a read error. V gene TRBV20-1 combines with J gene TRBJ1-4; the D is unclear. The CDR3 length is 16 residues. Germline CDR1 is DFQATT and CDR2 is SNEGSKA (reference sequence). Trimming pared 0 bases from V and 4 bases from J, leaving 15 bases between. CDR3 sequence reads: CSARDPLPEFNEKLFF. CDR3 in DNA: TGCAGTGCTAGAGACCCGCTTCCGGAATTTAATGAAAAACTGTTTTTT.

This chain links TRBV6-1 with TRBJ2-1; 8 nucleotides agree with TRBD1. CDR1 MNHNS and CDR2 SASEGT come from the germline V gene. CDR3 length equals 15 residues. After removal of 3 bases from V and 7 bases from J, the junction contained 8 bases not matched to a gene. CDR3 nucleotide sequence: TGTGCCAGCAGTGAGTATGGACAGGGCAGAAATGAGCAGTTCTTC. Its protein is CASSEYGQGRNEQFF.

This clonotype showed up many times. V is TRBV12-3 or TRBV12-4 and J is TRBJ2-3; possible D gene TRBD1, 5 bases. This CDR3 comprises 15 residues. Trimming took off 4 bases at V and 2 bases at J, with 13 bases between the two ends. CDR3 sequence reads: CASSSSGLLTDTQYF. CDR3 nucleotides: TGTGCCAGCAGTTCCTCAGGGTTACTCACAGATACGCAGTATTTT.

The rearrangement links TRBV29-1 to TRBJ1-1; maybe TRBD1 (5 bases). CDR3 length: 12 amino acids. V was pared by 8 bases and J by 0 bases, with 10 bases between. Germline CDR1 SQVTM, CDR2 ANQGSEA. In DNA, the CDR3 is TGCAGCCTAGGGACCCTGAACACTGAAGCTTTCTTT. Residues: CSLGTLNTEAFF.

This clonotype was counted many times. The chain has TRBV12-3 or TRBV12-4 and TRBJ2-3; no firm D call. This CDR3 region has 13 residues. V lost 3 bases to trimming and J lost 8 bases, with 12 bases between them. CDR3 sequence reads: CASSFKMLGTQYF. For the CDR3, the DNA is TGTGCCAGCAGTTTCAAGATGCTTGGTACGCAGTATTTT.

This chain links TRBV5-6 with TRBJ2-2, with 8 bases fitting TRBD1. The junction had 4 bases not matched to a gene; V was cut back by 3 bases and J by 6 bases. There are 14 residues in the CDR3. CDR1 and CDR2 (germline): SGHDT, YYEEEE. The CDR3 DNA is TGTGCCAGCAGCTCGATGACAGGGGCCGGGGAGCTGTTTTTT. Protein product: CASSSMTGAGELFF.

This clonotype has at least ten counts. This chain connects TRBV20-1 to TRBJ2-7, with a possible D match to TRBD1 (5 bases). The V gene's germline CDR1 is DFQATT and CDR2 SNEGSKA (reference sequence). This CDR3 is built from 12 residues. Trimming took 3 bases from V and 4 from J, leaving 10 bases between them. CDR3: CSARVRDYEQYF. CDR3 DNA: TGCAGTGCTAGGGTCAGGGATTACGAGCAGTACTTC.

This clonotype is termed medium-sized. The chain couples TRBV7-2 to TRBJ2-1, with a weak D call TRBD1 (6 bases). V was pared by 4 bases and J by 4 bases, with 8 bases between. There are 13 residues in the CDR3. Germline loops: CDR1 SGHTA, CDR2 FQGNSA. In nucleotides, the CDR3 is TGTGCCAGCAGCTGGACAGTTTACAATGAGCAGTTCTTC. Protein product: CASSWTVYNEQFF.

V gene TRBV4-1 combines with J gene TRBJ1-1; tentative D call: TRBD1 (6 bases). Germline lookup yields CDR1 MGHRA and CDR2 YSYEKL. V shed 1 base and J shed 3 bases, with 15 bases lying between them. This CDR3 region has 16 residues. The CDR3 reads CASSQVRGGWDTEAFF. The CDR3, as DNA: TGCGCCAGCAGCCAAGTACGTGGGGGCTGGGACACTGAAGCTTTCTTT.

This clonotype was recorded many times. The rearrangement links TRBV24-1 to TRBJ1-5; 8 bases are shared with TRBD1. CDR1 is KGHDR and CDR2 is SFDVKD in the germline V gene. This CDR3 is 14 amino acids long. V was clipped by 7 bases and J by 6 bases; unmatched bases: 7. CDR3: CATSQGASSQPQHF. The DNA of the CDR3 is TGTGCCACCAGCCAGGGGGCCTCCAGTCAGCCCCAGCATTTT.

CDR3 in DNA: TGCAGTGCTCTTACTAGCGGGGGGCAGTATTTT. It is translated as CSALTSGGQYF. The J gene is TRBJ2-3, the V gene TRBV20-1; 11 nucleotides agree with TRBD2. Trimming cost V 5 bases and J 11 bases; bases outside gene matches: 3. The CDR3 is 11 amino acids. Per germline, CDR1 DFQATT and CDR2 SNEGSKA (reference sequence).

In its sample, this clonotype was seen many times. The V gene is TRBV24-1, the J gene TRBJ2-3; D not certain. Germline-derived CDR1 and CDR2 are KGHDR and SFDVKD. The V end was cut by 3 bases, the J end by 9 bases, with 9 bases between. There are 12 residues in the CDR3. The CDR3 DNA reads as TGTGCCACCAGTGATGCCTTGGAGACGCAGTATTTT. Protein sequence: CATSDALETQYF.

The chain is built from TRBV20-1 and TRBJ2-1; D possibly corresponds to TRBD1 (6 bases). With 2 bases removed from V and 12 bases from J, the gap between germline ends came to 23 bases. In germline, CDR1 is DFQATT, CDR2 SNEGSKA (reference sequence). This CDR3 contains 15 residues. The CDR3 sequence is CSARTEPKTGPGQFF. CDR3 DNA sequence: TGCAGTGCTAGAACCGAACCCAAAACAGGGCCGGGGCAGTTCTTC.

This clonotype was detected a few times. This chain's CDR3 is CASKDGGAVTGELFF. The CDR3 coding sequence is TGCGCCAGCAAGGACGGGGGGGCCGTCACCGGGGAGCTGTTTTTT. The rearrangement uses TRBV10-2 and TRBJ2-2; TRBD2 matches at 8 bases. In germline, CDR1 is WSHSY, CDR2 SAAADI. V gave up 7 bases and J gave up 4 bases; unmatched junction bases: 8. CDR3 length: 15 residues.

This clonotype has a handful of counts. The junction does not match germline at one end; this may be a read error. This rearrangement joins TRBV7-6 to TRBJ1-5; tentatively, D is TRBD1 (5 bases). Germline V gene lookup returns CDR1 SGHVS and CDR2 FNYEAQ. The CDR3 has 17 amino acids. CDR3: CASTWALWDRCNQPQNF. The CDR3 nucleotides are TGTGCCAGCACCTGGGCCTTATGGGACCGATGCAATCAGCCCCAGAATTTT.

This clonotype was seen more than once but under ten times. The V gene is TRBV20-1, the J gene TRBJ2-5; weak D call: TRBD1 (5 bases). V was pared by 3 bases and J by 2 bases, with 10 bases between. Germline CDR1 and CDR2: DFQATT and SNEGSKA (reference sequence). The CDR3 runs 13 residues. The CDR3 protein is CSASRQPQETQYF. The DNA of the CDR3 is TGCAGTGCTAGTAGACAGCCTCAAGAGACCCAGTACTTC.

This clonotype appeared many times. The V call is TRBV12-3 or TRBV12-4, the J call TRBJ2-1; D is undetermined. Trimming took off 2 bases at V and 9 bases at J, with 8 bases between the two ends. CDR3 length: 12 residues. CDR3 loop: CASSLSTPEQFF. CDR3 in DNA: TGTGCCAGCAGTTTAAGTACTCCTGAGCAGTTCTTC.

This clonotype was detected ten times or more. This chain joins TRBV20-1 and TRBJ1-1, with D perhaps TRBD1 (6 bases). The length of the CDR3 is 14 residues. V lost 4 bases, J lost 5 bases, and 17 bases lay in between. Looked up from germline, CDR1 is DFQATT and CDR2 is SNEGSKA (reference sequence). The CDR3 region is CSAIPQGIWTEAFF. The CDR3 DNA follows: TGCAGTGCTATTCCTCAGGGGATTTGGACTGAAGCTTTCTTT.

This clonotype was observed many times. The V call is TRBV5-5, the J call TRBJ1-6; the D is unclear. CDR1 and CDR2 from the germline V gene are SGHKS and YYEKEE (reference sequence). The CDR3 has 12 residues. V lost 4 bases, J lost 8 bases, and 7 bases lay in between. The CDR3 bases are TGTGCCAGCAGCCCTCCTGATTCACCCCTCCACTTT. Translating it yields CASSPPDSPLHF.

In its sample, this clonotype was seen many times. The CDR3 DNA follows: TGTGCCAGCAGCCCCCGGGCATCCGACAGGGCCTATGGCTACACCTTC. Amino acid sequence: CASSPRASDRAYGYTF. The chain employs TRBV11-2 and TRBJ1-2, with 7 nucleotides matching TRBD1. V was pared by 5 bases and J by 4 bases, with 13 bases of the junction left unmatched. Germline-derived CDR1 and CDR2 are SGHAT and FQNNGV. The CDR3 is 16 residues long.

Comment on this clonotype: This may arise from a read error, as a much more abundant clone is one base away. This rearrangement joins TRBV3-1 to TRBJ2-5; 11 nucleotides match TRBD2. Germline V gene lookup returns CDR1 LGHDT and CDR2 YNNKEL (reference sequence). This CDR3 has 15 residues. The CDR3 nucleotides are TGTGTCAGCACCCCCACTAGCGGGGGAGGAGAGACCCAGTACTTC. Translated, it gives CVSTPTSGGGETQYF.